This TCR beta chain was sequenced in a study of CD8 T cells in ankylosing spondylitis. V was clipped by 6 bases and J by 6 bases; unmatched bases: 11. Germline V lookup: CDR1 ENHRY, CDR2 SYGVKD. The CDR3 sequence is 14 residues long. Quantitative 5'-RACE was performed with molecular barcodes, and it yielded the TCR beta libraries. TCRdb called the 5' RACE reads again in MiXCR, with one record for every CDR3 protein. This table has about 340,000 distinct CDR3 sequences, about 15% appearing once. The chain combines TRBV10-3 with TRBJ2-7, with TRBD1 identical over 7 bases. The sample consisted of blood, either unsorted or a sorted T cell fraction (not recorded which). This sequence was found in a male donor with ankylosing spondylitis or in good health (not recorded which). CDR3 sequence: CAIRTPGQSFEQYF. The CDR3 region has the DNA TGTGCCATCAGGACGCCGGGACAGTCTTTCGAGCAGTACTTC.